The 12 T cell receptor beta chains presented below share a single source sample, sequenced in a study of blood T cell repertoires in COVID-19. Sequencing was performed with immunoSEQ multiplex PCR; in TCRdb, only in-frame clones are kept and a portion is missing. This sample has approximately 190,000 clones, with around 80% found just once. Sequenced sample: peripheral blood. Receptors were obtained from a human donor in a cohort sampled during active COVID-19.

The chain couples TRBV3-1 (or the pseudogene TRBV3-2) to TRBJ1-1; possible D gene TRBD1, 6 bases. Germline V gene data show CDR1 as LGHDT and CDR2 as YNNKEL (reference sequence). The CDR3 has 14 residues. V was shortened by 3 bases and J by 2 bases, with 10 bases between the two germline ends. The CDR3 here is CASSHRGGNTEAFF. The CDR3 DNA follows: TGTGCCAGCAGCCATCGAGGGGGAAACACTGAAGCTTTCTTT.

This clone was seen a few times. The chain combines TRBV9 with TRBJ1-6, with TRBD1 matching 8 bases. Germline CDR1 and CDR2: SGDLS and YYNGEE. The CDR3 loop spans 13 amino acids. Germline trimming cut 3 bases from V and 9 bases from J; bases unmatched to any gene: 2. Here the CDR3 reads CASSAQGGSPLHF. The CDR3 DNA is TGTGCCAGCAGCGCACAGGGGGGTTCACCCCTCCACTTT.

This clone has only a few counts. This chain links TRBV5-6 with TRBJ2-1, with D maybe TRBD1 (6 bases). Trimming pared 1 base from V and 6 bases from J, leaving 11 bases between. CDR1 SGHDT and CDR2 YYEEEE come from the germline V gene. This CDR3 spans 14 amino acids. The CDR3 reads CASSLRGGGNEQFF. CDR3 coding DNA: TGTGCCAGCAGCTTGAGAGGGGGTGGCAATGAGCAGTTCTTC.

V and J are TRBV3-1 (or the pseudogene TRBV3-2) and TRBJ1-2; D gene uncertain. Trimming pared 2 bases from V and 3 bases from J, leaving 16 bases between. The CDR3 is 16 amino acids. Germline CDR1 LGHDT, CDR2 YNNKEL (reference sequence). CDR3 sequence (DNA): TGTGCCAGCAGCCAATCTTTCCGGAGTGTATACTATGGCTACACCTTC. As protein: CASSQSFRSVYYGYTF.

V is TRBV4-1 and J is TRBJ2-6; 10 bases map to TRBD1. Germline loops: CDR1 MGHRA, CDR2 YSYEKL. V lost 0 bases to trimming and J lost 1 base; unmatched junction nucleotides: 6. This CDR3 contains 19 residues. CDR3 region: CASSQDRDRGYSGANVLTF. The DNA for the CDR3 is TGCGCCAGCAGCCAAGACCGGGACAGGGGTTATTCTGGGGCCAACGTCCTGACTTTC.

This clone was seen a few times. The chain combines TRBV4-2 with TRBJ1-4; 9 positions match TRBD1. The germline CDR1 and CDR2 sequences are LGHNA and YNFKEQ. CDR3 length: 17 residues. The V segment lost 6 bases and the J segment 0 bases; nucleotides outside the gene matches: 8. The CDR3 nucleotides read TGTGCCAGCAGGTTCGGGACAGGGTGGGCAACTAATGAAAAACTGTTTTTT. It is translated as CASRFGTGWATNEKLFF.

The CDR3 here is CASSLAWTSTDTQYF. The CDR3 DNA is TGTGCCAGCAGCTTAGCGTGGACTAGCACAGATACGCAGTATTTT. The V gene is TRBV7-2, the J gene TRBJ2-3; perhaps TRBD2 as D (5 bases). The V gene's germline CDR1 is SGHTA and CDR2 FQGNSA. V shed 0 bases and J shed 0 bases, with 7 bases lying between them. This CDR3 has 15 amino acids.

In its sample, this clone was seen many times. The chain recombines TRBV18 with TRBJ1-4; D perhaps matches TRBD1 (6 bases). V was pared by 6 bases and J by 0 bases, with 14 bases between. Germline CDR1 reads KGHSH; CDR2 reads LQKENI. The CDR3 is made up of 16 amino acids. The CDR3 nucleotides read TGTGCCAGCTCCCTCGACAGGCCTACAACTAATGAAAAACTGTTTTTT. It is translated as CASSLDRPTTNEKLFF. The full variable domain, rest sourced from reference TRBV18 and TRBJ1-4, is NAGVMQNPRHLVRRRGQEARLRCSPMKGHSHVYWYRQLPEEGLKFMVYLQKENIIDESGMPKERFSAEFPKEGPSILRIQQVVRGDSAAYFCASSLDRPTTNEKLFFGSGTQLSVL.

The J gene is TRBJ2-1, the V gene TRBV4-1, with TRBD2 matching over 11 bases. This CDR3 is 18 amino acids long. CDR1 MGHRA and CDR2 YSYEKL come from the germline V gene. Trimming cost V 1 base and J 4 bases; bases outside gene matches: 9. This CDR3 reads CASSQGSMGLAVYNEQFF. The CDR3 DNA is TGCGCCAGCAGCCAAGGTTCCATGGGACTAGCGGTTTACAATGAGCAGTTCTTC.

The chain has TRBV6-1 and TRBJ2-3, with D possibly TRBD2 on 6 matching bases. The CDR3 covers 17 residues. Germline V gene data show CDR1 as MNHNS and CDR2 as SASEGT. Trimming removed 2 bases from V and 4 bases from J, with 19 bases in between. In DNA, the CDR3 is TGTGCCAGCAGTGAACCCGGGACTTTCGGTCGGGCAGATACGCAGTATTTT. Encoded protein: CASSEPGTFGRADTQYF.

About this clone itself: Germline is not matched at one junction end, which may reflect a read error. This chain joins TRBV7-7 and TRBJ1-3; D remains ambiguous. CDR1 is SSHAT, CDR2 FNYEAQ, per germline (reference sequence). There are 17 residues in the CDR3. This chain's CDR3 is CASSLGPHGDSGNTIYF. DNA for the CDR3: TGTGCTAGCAGTTTAGGGCCCCACGGAGACTCTGGAAACACCATATATTTT.

This clone was detected only a few times. This sequence joins TRBV19 and TRBJ2-4, with D maybe TRBD1 (6 bases). Germline V gene lookup returns CDR1 LNHDA and CDR2 SQIVND (reference sequence). The germline V and J ends were trimmed by 6 bases and 4 bases, with 25 bases remaining between them. The CDR3 contains 18 residues. The CDR3 sequence: CASSIGQRGDVAKNIQYF. Written as DNA, the CDR3 is TGTGCCAGTAGCATCGGACAGAGGGGCGACGTAGCTAAAAACATTCAGTACTTC.